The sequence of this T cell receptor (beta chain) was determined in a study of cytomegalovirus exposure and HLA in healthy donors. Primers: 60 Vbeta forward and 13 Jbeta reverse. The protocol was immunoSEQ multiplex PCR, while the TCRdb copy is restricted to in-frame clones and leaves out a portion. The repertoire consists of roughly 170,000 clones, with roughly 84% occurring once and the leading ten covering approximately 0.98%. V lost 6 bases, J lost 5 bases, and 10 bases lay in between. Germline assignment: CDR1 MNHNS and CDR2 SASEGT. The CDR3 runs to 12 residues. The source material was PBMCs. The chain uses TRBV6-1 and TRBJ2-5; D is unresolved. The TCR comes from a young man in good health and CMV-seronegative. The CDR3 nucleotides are TGTGCCAGCAGCGAGTTTGTGGAGACCCAGTACTTC. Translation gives CASSEFVETQYF.